This passage covers 27 T cell receptor beta chains from one sample sequenced in a study of T-cell reconstitution after alpha-beta-depleted transplantation in children (dated by TCRdb to between 2015 and 2016). Receptor amplification or capture employed PCR. The sequencer was an Illumina HiSeq 2500. To normalize quantification of the TCRbeta repertoire, the TCR libraries were built with molecular barcoding that relied on unique molecular identifiers. TCRdb itself trimmed the public reads at Q25 with fastp, ran MiXCR and retained productive beta chains. Records with the same CDR3 protein are collapsed into one entry carrying the most frequent genes and DNA. The sample table records approximately 640,000 distinct CDR3 sequences; roughly 17% of these occur just once. The ten largest clones represent 1.1% of the sample. The sequencing here drew on PBMCs from the stem cell graft donor, taken from the stem cell graft. These receptor sequences come from a human donor who donated a stem cell graft to a child with acute myeloid leukemia.

This clonotype was seen repeatedly, ten times or more. The genes are TRBV5-6 and TRBJ2-4; D is unclear. V was shortened by 2 bases and J by 6 bases, with 6 bases between the two germline ends. The CDR3 spans 12 residues. Germline V gene sequence: CDR1 SGHDT, CDR2 YYEEEE. The CDR3 loop is CASSLGSNIQYF. In nucleotides, the CDR3 is TGTGCCAGCAGCTTAGGGTCAAACATTCAGTACTTC.

This clonotype has a handful of counts. The rearrangement links TRBV7-2 to TRBJ1-4; D call uncertain. Germline V gene sequence: CDR1 SGHTA, CDR2 FQGNSA. This CDR3 has 17 residues. Between the trimmed V and J ends, which lost 2 bases and 5 bases, there was a span of 18 bases. The CDR3 loop reads CASSLSGPSDLNEKLFF. The CDR3 DNA is TGTGCCAGCAGCTTAAGTGGCCCCTCGGACTTGAATGAAAAACTGTTTTTT. The full variable domain, its missing parts supplied by reference TRBV7-2 and TRBJ1-4, is GAGVSQSPSNKVTEKGKDVELRCDPISGHTALYWYRQSLGQGLEFLIYFQGNSAPDKSGLPSDRFSAERTGGSVSTLTIQRTQQEDSAVYLCASSLSGPSDLNEKLFFGSGTQLSVL.

The chain recombines TRBV29-1 with TRBJ2-3; 7 bases are shared with TRBD1. V shed 4 bases and J 4 bases; nucleotides not matched to a gene: 5. The CDR3 runs 13 residues. Germline loops: CDR1 SQVTM, CDR2 ANQGSEA. The CDR3 here is CSVAPGTADTQYF. DNA for the CDR3: TGCAGCGTTGCACCCGGGACAGCAGATACGCAGTATTTT.

V gene TRBV20-1 combines with J gene TRBJ1-5, with D possibly matching TRBD1 (5 bases). V lost 3 bases to trimming and J lost 7 bases, with 10 bases between them. Germline CDR1 DFQATT, CDR2 SNEGSKA (reference sequence). The CDR3 runs 12 residues. CDR3 sequence: CSASSGDQPQHF. The CDR3 region has the DNA TGCAGTGCTAGTTCGGGGGACCAGCCCCAGCATTTT.

This clonotype was seen ten or more times. This chain links TRBV20-1 with TRBJ1-2; D unresolved. Germline V lookup: CDR1 DFQATT, CDR2 SNEGSKA (reference sequence). V lost 7 bases and J lost 0, with 9 bases in between. The CDR3 totals 12 residues. The CDR3 DNA reads TGCAGTGTAACCAGGACTAACTATGGCTACACCTTC. This sequence encodes CSVTRTNYGYTF.

The chain uses TRBV15 and TRBJ2-2, with D hard to call. This CDR3 has 14 residues. The V gene's germline CDR1 is LNHNV and CDR2 YYDKDF (reference sequence). With 0 bases removed from V and 6 bases from J, the gap between germline ends came to 8 bases. The CDR3, as DNA: TGTGCCACCAGCAGAGATGGAGTAGCCGGGGAGCTGTTTTTT. Encoded protein: CATSRDGVAGELFF.

This clonotype was found a few times. The chain recombines TRBV30 with TRBJ1-1; 7 bases match TRBD1. CDR1 and CDR2 from the germline V gene are GTSNPN and SVGIG (reference sequence). V gave up 8 bases and J gave up 4 bases; unmatched junction bases: 16. This CDR3 has 15 residues. CDR3: CASSGPGGDGTEAFF. The CDR3 DNA reads TGTGCCAGCAGCGGTCCAGGGGGGGACGGCACTGAAGCTTTCTTT.

This clonotype was seen ten or more times. The rearrangement links TRBV5-1 to TRBJ2-1, with D perhaps assigned TRBD1 or TRBD2 (5 bases each). The CDR3 length is 16 residues. Trimming took off 3 bases at V and 5 bases at J, with 18 bases between the two ends. Germline CDR1 SGHRS, CDR2 YFSETQ. The chain's CDR3 is CASSYYPGRADNEQFF. The CDR3 bases are TGCGCCAGCAGCTATTATCCGGGACGGGCTGACAATGAGCAGTTCTTC.

This clonotype was detected many times. The chain couples TRBV15 to TRBJ2-7; possible D gene TRBD1, 6 bases. CDR1 and CDR2 (germline): LNHNV, YYDKDF (reference sequence). The CDR3 consists of 14 residues. Between the trimmed V and J ends, which lost 2 bases and 5 bases, there was a span of 13 bases. For the CDR3, the DNA is TGTGCCACCAGCAGAAACCCACAGGGAGACGAGCAGTACTTC. Translating it yields CATSRNPQGDEQYF.

This clonotype was detected only a few times. The chain links TRBV5-1 to TRBJ1-6; a possible D gene is TRBD1 (6 bases). The germline gives CDR1 SGHRS, CDR2 YFSETQ. Trimming cost V 6 bases and J 8 bases, with 15 bases left between them. This CDR3 comprises 14 residues. The CDR3 DNA reads as TGCGCCAGCACCCGAGGGGGGCCTGATTCACCCCTCCACTTT. This encodes CASTRGGPDSPLHF.

This clonotype was seen only a few times. The V and J genes are TRBV12-3 or TRBV12-4 and TRBJ1-3, with D hard to call. Trimming removed 2 bases at V and 10 bases at J, with 9 bases between. The CDR3 spans 12 residues. The CDR3: CASSLPSKTIYF. CDR3 nucleotide sequence: TGTGCCAGCAGTTTACCCTCTAAGACCATATATTTT.

There are many counts of this clonotype. V is TRBV29-1 and J is TRBJ1-2; possible D gene TRBD1, 6 bases. The CDR3 is 16 amino acids. The V end lost 7 bases, the J end lost 3 bases, and 24 bases lay between the germline ends. Germline CDR1 is SQVTM and CDR2 is ANQGSEA. CDR3 DNA sequence: TGCAGCGCCGACGAATGGGACACCACAAGGCACTATGGCTACACCTTC. Protein product: CSADEWDTTRHYGYTF. Full variable domain (remainder filled in from reference TRBV29-1 and TRBJ1-2): SAVISQKPSRDICQRGTSLTIQCQVDSQVTMMFWYRQQPGQSLTLIATANQGSEATYESGFVIDKFPISRPNLTFSTLTVSNMSPEDSSIYLCSADEWDTTRHYGYTFGSGTRLTVV.

J is TRBJ2-5 and V is TRBV13; no reliable D call. The CDR3 consists of 12 residues. CDR1 and CDR2 (germline): PRHDT, FYEKMQ (reference sequence). V dropped 1 base and J dropped 5 bases, with 5 bases sitting between them. CDR3 in DNA: TGTGCCAGCAGCTTAGAATCCGAGACCCAGTACTTC. It is translated as CASSLESETQYF.

J is TRBJ2-3 and V is TRBV3-1; 7 bases are a match to TRBD2. The CDR3 contains 17 residues. V shed 3 bases and J 2 bases; nucleotides not matched to a gene: 11. From germline, CDR1 is LGHDT and CDR2 YNNKEL (reference sequence). CDR3 region: CASSHPTSEPLTDTQYF. The DNA for the CDR3 is TGTGCCAGCAGCCATCCCACTAGCGAACCACTCACAGATACGCAGTATTTT.

This clonotype has more than one count but fewer than ten. The V gene is TRBV12-3 or TRBV12-4, the J gene TRBJ1-2; no firm D call. Trimming removed 5 bases at V and 2 bases at J, with 12 bases between. The CDR3 spans 14 residues. CDR3 in amino acids: CASSRRGGNYGYTF. The CDR3 nucleotides are TGTGCCAGCAGTCGCCGAGGAGGGAACTATGGCTACACCTTC.

This clonotype occurred many times. V is TRBV15 and J is TRBJ2-7, with a possible D match to TRBD2 (6 bases). Trimming shortened V by 0 bases and J by 3 bases, and 12 bases separated the two germline ends. Germline V gene data show CDR1 as LNHNV and CDR2 as YYDKDF (reference sequence). This CDR3 has 15 amino acids. CDR3 coding DNA: TGTGCCACCAGCAGAGATGGGACTCTGAACTACGAGCAGTACTTC. Its protein product is CATSRDGTLNYEQYF.

In this sample, this clonotype turned up a few times. The chain has TRBV12-3 or TRBV12-4 and TRBJ1-5, with 7 bases identical to TRBD1. The junction had 9 bases not matched to a gene; V was cut back by 4 bases and J by 3 bases. The CDR3 has 16 amino acids. CDR3 protein: CASSSSTGLPNQPQHF. In DNA form, the CDR3 reads TGTGCCAGCAGTTCGTCGACAGGGCTACCCAATCAGCCCCAGCATTTT.

This clonotype showed up many times. The chain is built from TRBV7-2 and TRBJ1-1; D unclear. The CDR3 runs to 12 residues. The V gene's germline CDR1 is SGHTA and CDR2 FQGNSA. The V gene lost 4 bases and the J gene lost 7 bases, with 10 bases spanning the gap. The CDR3 loop is CASSYYGLEAFF. In DNA form, the CDR3 reads TGTGCCAGCAGCTACTACGGTCTTGAAGCTTTCTTT.

The rearrangement joins TRBV10-3 to TRBJ2-3, with D uncertain. Germline values: CDR1 ENHRY, CDR2 SYGVKD. The V end was cut by 5 bases, the J end by 11 bases, with 11 bases between. The CDR3 spans 11 residues. The CDR3 DNA follows: TGTGCCATCAGTAGCGTCTCGGAGCAGTATTTT. Its protein product is CAISSVSEQYF.

This sequence joins TRBV7-2 and TRBJ1-1; 9 nucleotides line up with TRBD1. Germline loops: CDR1 SGHTA, CDR2 FQGNSA. The CDR3 extends over 14 amino acids. V dropped 5 bases and J dropped 5; count of bases not matched to a gene: 6. DNA for the CDR3: TGTGCCAGCAGCGTTGACAGGGGGAGAACTGAAGCTTTCTTT. It translates to CASSVDRGRTEAFF.

This clonotype was picked up a small number of times. The chain combines TRBV27 with TRBJ1-4; the D gene is possibly TRBD1 (5 bases). The V and J ends lost 6 bases and 3 bases respectively, with 23 bases between them. Germline V gene data show CDR1 as MNHEY and CDR2 as SMNVEV (reference sequence). CDR3 length equals 18 residues. The CDR3 spells CASSSLFFGDGPNEKLFF. DNA for the CDR3: TGTGCCAGCAGCTCGCTTTTTTTTGGGGACGGACCTAATGAAAAACTGTTTTTT.

In its sample, this clonotype was seen many times. The chain is built from TRBV5-5 and TRBJ2-7; D gene unclear. With 2 bases removed from V and 2 bases from J, the gap between germline ends came to 14 bases. This CDR3 is 15 amino acids long. Germline values: CDR1 SGHKS, CDR2 YYEKEE (reference sequence). Here the CDR3 reads CASSFLDSRTYEQYF. The CDR3 DNA is TGTGCCAGCAGCTTCCTTGATTCCCGGACCTACGAGCAGTACTTC.

In the case of this clonotype: A much larger clonotype is one base distant, so this may be a read error. The chain is built from TRBV20-1 and TRBJ2-3, with 7 nucleotides matching TRBD2. Germline-derived CDR1 and CDR2 are DFQATT and SNEGSKA (reference sequence). The CDR3 sequence is 15 residues long. The CDR3 DNA reads TGCAGTGCCTTTGTGTCTAGCGGCGGCACAGATACGCATTATTTT. Its protein product is CSAFVSSGGTDTHYF.

This clonotype occurred a few times. The rearrangement joins TRBV7-2 to TRBJ2-3; TRBD2 agrees at 10 bases. The J segment lost 6 bases and the V segment lost 2 bases, leaving 8 bases of the junction unmatched. Germline V gene sequence: CDR1 SGHTA, CDR2 FQGNSA. CDR3 length: 16 amino acids. In DNA form, the CDR3 reads TGTGCCAGCAGCTTACAAGCGGGGGGGGCGACCGATACGCAGTATTTT. Its protein is CASSLQAGGATDTQYF.

This clonotype occurred a few times. The CDR3 region is CASSLRLGGPGEQYV. CDR3 coding DNA: TGTGCCAGCAGTCTAAGACTAGGGGGGCCCGGGGAGCAGTACGTC. The rearrangement uses TRBV28 and TRBJ2-7; the D gene could be TRBD1 or TRBD2 (6 bases each). The CDR3 totals 15 residues. The germline gives CDR1 MDHEN, CDR2 SYDVKM. V lost 5 bases, J lost 7 bases, and 21 bases lay in between.

The chain has TRBV29-1 and TRBJ1-1; tentatively, D is TRBD1 (6 bases). This CDR3 is 12 amino acids long. Germline V gives CDR1 SQVTM, CDR2 ANQGSEA. The V gene lost 8 bases and the J gene lost 5 bases, with 15 bases spanning the gap. CDR3: CSLRGASTEAFF. For the CDR3, the DNA is TGCAGCCTTCGGGGGGCGAGTACTGAAGCTTTCTTT.

There are many counts of this clonotype. The chain joins TRBV20-1 to TRBJ2-7; D tentatively reads TRBD1 or TRBD2 (5 bases each). Germline CDR1 DFQATT, CDR2 SNEGSKA (reference sequence). CDR3 length: 15 residues. Deletions cut 6 bases from V and 4 bases from J, with 22 bases between. The CDR3 region is CSARPRERSVYEQYF. CDR3 coding DNA: TGCAGTGCCCGCCCCAGGGAGCGCTCCGTATACGAGCAGTACTTC.